This T cell receptor (beta chain) was identified during a study of neurological immune-mediated disorders. TCRdb reprocessed the 5' RACE reads with MiXCR, giving one entry per CDR3 protein. Of 65,000 to 90,000 distinct CDR3 sequences listed, over 9% are singletons. This clonotype was recorded at least ten times. This CDR3 has 15 amino acids. Losses at the gene ends were 5 bases for V and 0 bases for J; bases not matched to a gene: 6. The germline CDR1 and CDR2 sequences are PRHDT and FYEKMQ (reference sequence). The V and J genes are TRBV13 and TRBJ1-1, with 7 nucleotides matching TRBD1. The TCR was taken from a man in his forties in good health. The sample consisted of PBMCs. CDR3 nucleotides: TGTGCCAGCAGCCTCCGACAGGGACTGAACACTGAAGCTTTCTTT. It translates to CASSLRQGLNTEAFF.